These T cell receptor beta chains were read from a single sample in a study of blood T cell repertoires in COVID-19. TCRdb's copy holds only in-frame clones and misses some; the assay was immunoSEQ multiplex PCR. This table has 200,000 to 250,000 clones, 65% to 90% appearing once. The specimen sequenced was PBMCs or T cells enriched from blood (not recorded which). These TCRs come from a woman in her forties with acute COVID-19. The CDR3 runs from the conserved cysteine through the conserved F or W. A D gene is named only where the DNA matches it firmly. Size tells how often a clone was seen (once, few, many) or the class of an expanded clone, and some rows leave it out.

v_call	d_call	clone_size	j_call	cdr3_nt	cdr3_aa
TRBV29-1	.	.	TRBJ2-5	TGCAGCGTCACCAGGGCTGTCCAAGAGACCCAGTACTTC	CSVTRAVQETQYF
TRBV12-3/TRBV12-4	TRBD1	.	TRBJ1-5	TGTGCCAGCAGTTCAACAGGACAGGCCTCCCAGCATTTT	CASSSTGQASQHF
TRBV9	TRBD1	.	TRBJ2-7	TGTGCCAGCAGCTCTCGGGGGACAGGGCGCAACGAGCAGTACTTC	CASSSRGTGRNEQYF
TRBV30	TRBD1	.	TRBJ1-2	TGTGCCTACCCAAAACAGGGGATCACTAACTATGGCTACACCTTC	CAYPKQGITNYGYTF
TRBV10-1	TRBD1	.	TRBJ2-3	TGCGCCAGCAGTGAGATCCGGGACAGGGCCAGCACAGATACGCAGTATTTT	CASSEIRDRASTDTQYF
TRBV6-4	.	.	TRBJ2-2	TGTGCCAGCAGTTCCACGGCCAGGGTCTTCGGCGGGGAGCTGTTTTTT	CASSSTARVFGGELFF
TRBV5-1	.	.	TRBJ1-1	TGCGCCAGCAGCCCGGACAGTATGAACACTGAAGCTTTCTTT	CASSPDSMNTEAFF
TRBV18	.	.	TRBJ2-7	TGTGCCACCTCAGGGGGGGACAATGCATACGAGCAGTACTTC	CATSGGDNAYEQYF
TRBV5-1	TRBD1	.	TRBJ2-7	TGCGCCAGCACCCTGGGGAGTGTGACAGGGCCCTTC	CASTLGSVTGPF
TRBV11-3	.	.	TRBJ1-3	TGTGCCAGCAGCTTAGGTTGGGGCCCTGGAAACACCATATATTTT	CASSLGWGPGNTIYF
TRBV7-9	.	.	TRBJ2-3	TGTGCCAGCAGCTTAGATGGGGGCGGCACGCAGTATTTT	CASSLDGGGTQYF
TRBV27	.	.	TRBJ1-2	TGTGCCAGCAGACAACAGGTTTATGGTGGCTACACCTTC	CASRQQVYGGYTF
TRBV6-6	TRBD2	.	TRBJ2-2	TGTGCCAGCAGTCGTGCTAGCGGGAGGACCACCGGGGAGCTGTTTTTT	CASSRASGRTTGELFF
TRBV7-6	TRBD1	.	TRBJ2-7	TGTGCCAGCAGTCCAACAGGGGGCGAGCAGTACTTC	CASSPTGGEQYF
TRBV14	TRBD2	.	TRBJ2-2	TGTGCCAGCAGCCATGTGCCGGGACTAGCGGGAGGGACCACCGGGGAGCTGTTTTTT	CASSHVPGLAGGTTGELFF
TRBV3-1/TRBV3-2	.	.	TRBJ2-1	TGTGCCAGCAGCTCCCAGCCGGGACTGTCCTACAATGAGCAGTTCTTC	CASSSQPGLSYNEQFF
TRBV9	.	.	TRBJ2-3	TGTGCCAGCAGCGTAGCCGCCGGTATTTACACAGATACGCAGTATTTT	CASSVAAGIYTDTQYF
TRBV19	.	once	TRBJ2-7	TGTGCCAGTAGTCCGTCCTTGAGCAGGGCTTACGAGCAGTACTTC	CASSPSLSRAYEQYF
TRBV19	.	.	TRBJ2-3	TGTGCCAGTAGGACGGGGATGCTCACAGATACGCAGTATTTT	CASRTGMLTDTQYF
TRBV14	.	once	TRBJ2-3	TGTGCCAGCAGCCCCGTTCCCGGACTGTTTAATACGCAGTATTTT	CASSPVPGLFNTQYF
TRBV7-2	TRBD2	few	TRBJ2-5	TGTGCCAGCAGCTCTAGCGGAGAGGAGACCCAGTACTTC	CASSSSGEETQYF
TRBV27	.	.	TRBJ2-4	TGTGCCAGCAGTTTATTGCCTAGTACACGCCTTCTAGCCAAAAACATTCAGTACTTC	CASSLLPSTRLLAKNIQYF
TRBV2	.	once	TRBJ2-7	TGTGCCAGCAGTGAGTTCAGGGATAGGGAGCAGTACTTC	CASSEFRDREQYF
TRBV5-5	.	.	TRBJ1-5	TGTGCCAGCAGCCGAGGTAAGGGAGACCAGCCCCAGCATTTT	CASSRGKGDQPQHF
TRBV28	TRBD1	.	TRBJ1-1	TGTGCCAGCAGTCCGACCGAGACAGGGGGAGCTTTCTTT	CASSPTETGGAFF
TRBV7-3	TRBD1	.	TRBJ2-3	TGTGCCAGCAGCTTAGGGACAGGGACTAGCACAGATACGCAGTATTTT	CASSLGTGTSTDTQYF
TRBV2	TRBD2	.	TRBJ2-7	TGTGCCAGCAGTGATACTAGCGGGAGGGTCCTTAGGAGCTCCTACGAGCAGTACTTC	CASSDTSGRVLRSSYEQYF
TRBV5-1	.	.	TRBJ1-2	TGCGCCAGCAGCTTGCTTGAGAGGGGCTACACCTTC	CASSLLERGYTF
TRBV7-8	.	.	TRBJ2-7	TGTGCCAGCAGCTTTACGACAGAGACGGGCGAGCAGTACTTC	CASSFTTETGEQYF
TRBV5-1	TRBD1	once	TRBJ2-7	TGCGCCAGCAGCCGGACAGGGGGATCCTACGAGCAGTACTTC	CASSRTGGSYEQYF
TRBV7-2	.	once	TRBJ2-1	TGTGCCAGCAGCTTAGAACGGGCCTACAATGAGCAGTTCTTC	CASSLERAYNEQFF
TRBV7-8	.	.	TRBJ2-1	TGTGCCAGCAGCTCCCCCAGCGGGTATACCAGGGCGCATGAGCAGTTCTTC	CASSSPSGYTRAHEQFF
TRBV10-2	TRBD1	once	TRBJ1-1	TGCGCCACCTCTACCCCGGGACAGGGGAACACTGAAGCTTTCTTT	CATSTPGQGNTEAFF
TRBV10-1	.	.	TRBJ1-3	TGCGCCACCCCTGGGGGCGCGCAATCAGTTTCTGGAAACACCATATATTTT	CATPGGAQSVSGNTIYF
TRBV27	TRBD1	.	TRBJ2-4	TGTGCCAGCGGCCCCATCGGGACAGATAGCAGGGGGATTCAGTACTTC	CASGPIGTDSRGIQYF
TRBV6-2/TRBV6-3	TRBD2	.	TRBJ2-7	TGTGCCAGCAGTGAGAGCGGGATCGAGCAGTACTTC	CASSESGIEQYF
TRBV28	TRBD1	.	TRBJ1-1	TGTGCCAGCAGACGGGACAGGCACACTGAAGCTTTCTTT	CASRRDRHTEAFF
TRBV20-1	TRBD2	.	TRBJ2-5	TGCAGTGCCGGGGGGGAGACCCAGTACTTC	CSAGGETQYF
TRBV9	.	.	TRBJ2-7	TGTGCCAGCAGCACGCTAGCGGAGGGGGTCGAGCAGTACTTC	CASSTLAEGVEQYF
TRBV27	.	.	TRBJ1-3	TGTGCCAGCAGTTTGGGCACCCACTCTGGAAACACCATATATTTT	CASSLGTHSGNTIYF
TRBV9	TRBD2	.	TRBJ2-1	TGTGCCAGCAGCGTAGAGGTGGGAGGGGTTAACAATGAGCAGTTCTTC	CASSVEVGGVNNEQFF
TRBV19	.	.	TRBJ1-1	TGTGCCAGTAGCCAGGGGATAGAAGCTTTCTTT	CASSQGIEAFF
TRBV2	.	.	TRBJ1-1	TGTGCCAGCAGCCTCTCGACTGAAGCTTTCTTT	CASSLSTEAFF
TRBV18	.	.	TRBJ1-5	TGTGCCAGCTCACCAACCACATTTAGCAATCAGCCCCAGCATTTT	CASSPTTFSNQPQHF
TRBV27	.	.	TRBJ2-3	TGTGCCAGCAGAACTACTAGCACAGATACGCAGTATTTT	CASRTTSTDTQYF
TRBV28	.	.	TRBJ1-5	TGTGCCAGCAGTTTAGGAGGGGTCCAGCCCCAGCATTTT	CASSLGGVQPQHF
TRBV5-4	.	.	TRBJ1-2	TGTGCCAGCAGCTTCGGCCAGGGGATCTATGGCTACACCTTC	CASSFGQGIYGYTF
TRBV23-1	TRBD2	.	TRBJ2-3	TGCGCCAGCAGTCAAAACCCCGCCTTGGCAGGGAGCGGGGCAGATACGCAGTATTTT	CASSQNPALAGSGADTQYF
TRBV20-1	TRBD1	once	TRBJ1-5	TGCAGTGCTAGTAACCCGGTATTAGGGACAGGGGGCAATCAGCCCCAGCATTTT	CSASNPVLGTGGNQPQHF
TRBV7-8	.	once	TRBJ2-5	TGTGCCAGCAGCCCGAGGGGGGGAGGAGAGACCCAGTACTTC	CASSPRGGGETQYF
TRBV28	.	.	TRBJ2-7	TGTGCCAGCAGTGCACGGTACGAGCAGTACTTC	CASSARYEQYF
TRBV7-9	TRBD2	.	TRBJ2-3	TGTGCCAGCAGCTTGGGGGGGACAGATACGCAGTATTTT	CASSLGGTDTQYF
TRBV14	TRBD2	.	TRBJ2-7	TGTGCCAGCGAGACAATAGCGGGAGGCGAGCAGTACTTC	CASETIAGGEQYF
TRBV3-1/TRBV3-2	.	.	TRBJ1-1	TGTGCCAGCAGCCTCAGGGGAAACCCTGAAGCTTTCTTT	CASSLRGNPEAFF